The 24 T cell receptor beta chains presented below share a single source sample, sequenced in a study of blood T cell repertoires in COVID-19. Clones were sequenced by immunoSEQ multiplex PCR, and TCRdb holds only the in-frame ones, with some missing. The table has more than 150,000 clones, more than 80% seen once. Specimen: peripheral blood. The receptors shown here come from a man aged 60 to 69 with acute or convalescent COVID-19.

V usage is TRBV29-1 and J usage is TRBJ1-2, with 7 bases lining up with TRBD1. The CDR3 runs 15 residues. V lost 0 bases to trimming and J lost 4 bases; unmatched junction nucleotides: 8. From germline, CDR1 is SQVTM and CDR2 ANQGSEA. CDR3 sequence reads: CSVEDWQTGSYGYTF. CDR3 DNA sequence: TGCAGCGTTGAAGACTGGCAGACAGGGAGCTATGGCTACACCTTC.

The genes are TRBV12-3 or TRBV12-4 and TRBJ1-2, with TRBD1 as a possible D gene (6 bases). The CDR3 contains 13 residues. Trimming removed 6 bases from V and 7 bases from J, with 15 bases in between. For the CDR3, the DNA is TGTGCCAGCAGGTACACTACAGGGACTGGCTACACCTTC. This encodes CASRYTTGTGYTF.

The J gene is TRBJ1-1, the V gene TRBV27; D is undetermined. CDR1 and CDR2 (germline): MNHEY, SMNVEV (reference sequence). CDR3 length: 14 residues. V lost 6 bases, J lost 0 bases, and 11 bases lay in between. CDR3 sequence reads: CASRSPVMNTEAFF. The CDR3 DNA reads TGTGCCAGCAGGTCCCCGGTTATGAACACTGAAGCTTTCTTT.

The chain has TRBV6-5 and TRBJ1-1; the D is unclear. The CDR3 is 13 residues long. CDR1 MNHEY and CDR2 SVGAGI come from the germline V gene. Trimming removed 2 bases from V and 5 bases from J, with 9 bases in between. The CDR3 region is CASSYGLGTEAFF. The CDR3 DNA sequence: TGTGCCAGCAGTTACGGACTCGGGACTGAAGCTTTCTTT.

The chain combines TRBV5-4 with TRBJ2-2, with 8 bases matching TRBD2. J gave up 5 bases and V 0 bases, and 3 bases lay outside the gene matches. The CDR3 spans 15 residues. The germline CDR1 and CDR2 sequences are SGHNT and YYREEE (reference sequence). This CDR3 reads CASSLVLAGTGELFF. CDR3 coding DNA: TGTGCCAGCAGCTTGGTGCTAGCGGGTACCGGGGAGCTGTTTTTT.

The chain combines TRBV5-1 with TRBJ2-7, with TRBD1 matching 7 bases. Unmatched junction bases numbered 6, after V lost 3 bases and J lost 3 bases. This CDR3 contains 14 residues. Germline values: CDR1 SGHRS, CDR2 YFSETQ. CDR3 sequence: CASSSGTEGYEQYF. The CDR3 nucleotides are TGCGCCAGCAGCTCCGGGACAGAAGGCTACGAGCAGTACTTC.

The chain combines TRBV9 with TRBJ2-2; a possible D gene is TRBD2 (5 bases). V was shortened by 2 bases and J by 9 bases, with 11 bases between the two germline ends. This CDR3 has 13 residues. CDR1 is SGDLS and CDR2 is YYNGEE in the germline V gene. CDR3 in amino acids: CASSVDGGWELFF. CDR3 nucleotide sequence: TGTGCCAGCAGCGTGGACGGAGGCTGGGAGCTGTTTTTT.

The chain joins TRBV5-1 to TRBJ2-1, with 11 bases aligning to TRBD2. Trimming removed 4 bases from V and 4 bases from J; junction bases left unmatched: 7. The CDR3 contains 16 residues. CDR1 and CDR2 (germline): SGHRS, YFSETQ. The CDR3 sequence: CASSVTSGGPYNEQFF. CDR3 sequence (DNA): TGCGCCAGCAGCGTAACTAGCGGGGGACCTTACAATGAGCAGTTCTTC.

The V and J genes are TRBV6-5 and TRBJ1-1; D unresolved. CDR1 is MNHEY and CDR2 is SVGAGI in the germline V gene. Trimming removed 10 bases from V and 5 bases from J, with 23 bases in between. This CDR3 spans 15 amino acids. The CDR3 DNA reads TGTGCCATCGCCGACGTGAGGTTGGGCGGGACTGAAGCTTTCTTT. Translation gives CAIADVRLGGTEAFF.

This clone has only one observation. The CDR3 sequence is CASQSGSGSNQPQHF. In nucleotides, the CDR3 is TGTGCCTCCCAAAGTGGTTCAGGAAGCAATCAGCCCCAGCATTTT. The V gene is TRBV7-9, the J gene TRBJ1-5, with D unresolved. Germline V gene data show CDR1 as SEHNR and CDR2 as FQNEAQ (reference sequence). V was trimmed by 11 bases and J by 1 base, leaving 18 bases between them. The CDR3 length is 15 residues.

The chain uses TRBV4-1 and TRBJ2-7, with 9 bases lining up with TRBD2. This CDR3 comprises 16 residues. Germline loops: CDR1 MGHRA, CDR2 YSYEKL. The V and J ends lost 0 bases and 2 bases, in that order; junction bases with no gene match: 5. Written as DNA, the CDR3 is TGCGCCAGCAGCCAAGATGCGGGGGGGGTTCCCTACGAGCAGTACTTC. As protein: CASSQDAGGVPYEQYF.

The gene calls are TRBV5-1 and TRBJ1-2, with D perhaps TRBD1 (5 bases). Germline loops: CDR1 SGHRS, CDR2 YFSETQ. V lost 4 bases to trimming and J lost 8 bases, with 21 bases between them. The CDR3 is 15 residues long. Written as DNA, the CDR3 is TGCGCCAGCAGCATAAGTTTCGGGGGTAGCGAAGGCTACACCTTC. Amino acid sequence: CASSISFGGSEGYTF. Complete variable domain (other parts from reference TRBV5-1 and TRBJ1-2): KAGVTQTPRYLIKTRGQQVTLSCSPISGHRSVSWYQQTPGQGLQFLFEYFSETQRNKGNFPGRFSGRQFSNSRSEMNVSTLELGDSALYLCASSISFGGSEGYTFGSGTRLTVV.

The CDR3 sequence is CASSEGGSGANVLTF. The CDR3 DNA is TGTGCCAGCTCAGAAGGGGGCTCTGGGGCCAACGTCCTGACTTTC. The chain links TRBV19 to TRBJ2-6, with D tentatively TRBD1 (6 bases). The CDR3 sequence is 15 residues long. Trimming cost V 9 bases and J 0 bases, with 12 bases left between them. CDR1 is LNHDA, CDR2 SQIVND, per germline (reference sequence). The full variable domain, completed using reference TRBV19 and TRBJ2-6, is DGGITQSPKYLFRKEGQNVTLSCEQNLNHDAMYWYRQDPGQGLRLIYYSQIVNDFQKGDIAEGYSVSREKKESFPLTVTSAQKNPTAFYLCASSEGGSGANVLTFGAGSRLTVL.

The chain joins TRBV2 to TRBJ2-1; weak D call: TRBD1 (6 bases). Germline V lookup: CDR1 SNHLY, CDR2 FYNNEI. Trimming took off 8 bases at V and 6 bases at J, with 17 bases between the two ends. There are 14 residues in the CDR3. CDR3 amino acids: CASAMMTGSNEQFF. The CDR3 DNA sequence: TGTGCCAGCGCGATGATGACAGGAAGCAATGAGCAGTTCTTC. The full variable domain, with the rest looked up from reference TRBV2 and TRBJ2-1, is EPEVTQTPSHQVTQMGQEVILRCVPISNHLYFYWYRQILGQKVEFLVSFYNNEISEKSEIFDDQFSVERPDGSNFTLKIRSTKLEDSAMYFCASAMMTGSNEQFFGPGTRLTVL.

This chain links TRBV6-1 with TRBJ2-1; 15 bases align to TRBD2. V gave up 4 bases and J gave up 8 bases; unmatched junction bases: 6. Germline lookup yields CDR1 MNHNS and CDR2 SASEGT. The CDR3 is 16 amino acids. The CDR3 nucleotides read TGTGCCAGCAGTGGGACTAGCGGGGGGGCGCGGTATGAGCAGTTCTTC. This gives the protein CASSGTSGGARYEQFF.

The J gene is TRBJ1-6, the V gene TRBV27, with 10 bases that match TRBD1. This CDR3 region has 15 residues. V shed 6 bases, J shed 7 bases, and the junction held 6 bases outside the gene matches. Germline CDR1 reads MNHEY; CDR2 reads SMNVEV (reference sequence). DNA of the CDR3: TGTGCCAGCAGCCAAGGGGACAGGGGAAATTCACCCCTCCACTTT. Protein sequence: CASSQGDRGNSPLHF.

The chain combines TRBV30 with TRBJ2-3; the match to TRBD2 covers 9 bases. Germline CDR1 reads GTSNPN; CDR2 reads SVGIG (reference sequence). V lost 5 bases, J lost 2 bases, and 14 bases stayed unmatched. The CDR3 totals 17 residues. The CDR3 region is CAWSEGLSSGATDTQYF. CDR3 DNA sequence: TGTGCCTGGTCCGAGGGATTATCTAGCGGGGCCACAGATACGCAGTATTTT.

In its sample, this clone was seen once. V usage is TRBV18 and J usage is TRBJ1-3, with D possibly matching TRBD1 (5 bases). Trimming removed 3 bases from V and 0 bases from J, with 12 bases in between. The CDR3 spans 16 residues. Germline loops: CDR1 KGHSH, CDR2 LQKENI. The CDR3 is CASSPRRATSGNTIYF. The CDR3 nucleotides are TGTGCCAGCTCACCCCGCAGGGCCACCTCTGGAAACACCATATATTTT.

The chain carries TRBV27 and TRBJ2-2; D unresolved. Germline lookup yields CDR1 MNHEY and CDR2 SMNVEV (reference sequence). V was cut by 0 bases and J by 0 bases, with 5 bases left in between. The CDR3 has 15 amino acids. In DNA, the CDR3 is TGTGCCAGCAGTTTATCGTCCTCGAACACCGGGGAGCTGTTTTTT. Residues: CASSLSSSNTGELFF.

The CDR3 spells CASSGQLASNEQFF. The CDR3, as DNA: TGTGCCAGCTCAGGACAGTTAGCGAGCAATGAGCAGTTCTTC. This sequence joins TRBV18 and TRBJ2-1, with D possibly matching TRBD1 (6 bases). V was cut by 5 bases and J by 6 bases, with 14 bases left in between. This CDR3 spans 14 amino acids. The germline V gene has CDR1 KGHSH and CDR2 LQKENI. Variable domain in full (rest from reference TRBV18 and TRBJ2-1): NAGVMQNPRHLVRRRGQEARLRCSPMKGHSHVYWYRQLPEEGLKFMVYLQKENIIDESGMPKERFSAEFPKEGPSILRIQQVVRGDSAAYFCASSGQLASNEQFFGPGTRLTVL.

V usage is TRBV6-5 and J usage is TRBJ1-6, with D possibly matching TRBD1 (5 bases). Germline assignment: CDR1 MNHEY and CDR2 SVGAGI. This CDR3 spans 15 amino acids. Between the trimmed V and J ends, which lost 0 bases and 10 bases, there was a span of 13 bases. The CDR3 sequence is CASSYSRAGESPLHF. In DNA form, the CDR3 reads TGTGCCAGCAGTTACTCCAGGGCAGGAGAATCACCCCTCCACTTT.

CDR3 DNA: TGTGCCAGCAGCTCGGGACCCACAGGGAACATTCAGTACTTC. This sequence encodes CASSSGPTGNIQYF. V and J are TRBV11-3 and TRBJ2-4, with D possibly TRBD1 on 6 matching bases. This CDR3 has 14 residues. Trimming removed 4 bases at V and 7 bases at J, with 14 bases between. In germline, CDR1 is SGHNT, CDR2 YENEEA.

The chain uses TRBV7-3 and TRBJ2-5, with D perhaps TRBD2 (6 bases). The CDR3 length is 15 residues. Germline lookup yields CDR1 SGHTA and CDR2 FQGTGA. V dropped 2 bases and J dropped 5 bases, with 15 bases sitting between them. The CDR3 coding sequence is TGTGCCAGCAGCTTACAGGGAGGAAGTATGGAGACCCAGTACTTC. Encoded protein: CASSLQGGSMETQYF.

The CDR3 reads CASSLVDGSRNTIYF. In DNA form, the CDR3 reads TGTGCCAGCAGCTTGGTGGACGGGAGCCGAAACACCATATATTTT. The V and J genes are TRBV5-5 and TRBJ1-3; no clear D. V was clipped by 0 bases and J by 5 bases, with 12 bases between them. CDR1 SGHKS and CDR2 YYEKEE come from the germline V gene (reference sequence). This CDR3 spans 15 amino acids.